These 14 T cell receptor beta chains share one sample of origin, sequenced in a study of long-term antiretroviral therapy in people with HIV. Survey level was the resolution at which the v3.0 immunoSEQ assay ran. Data came from immunoSEQ multiplex PCR; TCRdb stores just in-frame clones and leaves some out. The sample shows 30,000 to 35,000 clones, 65% to 85% of them seen only once. Source: unsorted PBMCs, taken 3 years after starting antiretroviral therapy. The receptor source for this set is a man aged 50 to 59 with HIV.

This clone was seen only once. The rearrangement links TRBV10-2 to TRBJ2-1, with D perhaps matching TRBD2 (6 bases). The germline V and J ends were trimmed by 5 bases and 10 bases, with 15 bases remaining between them. The CDR3 totals 13 residues. The germline V gene encodes CDR1 WSHSY and CDR2 SAAADI. The CDR3 region is CASSSGTGEEQFF. The CDR3, as DNA: TGCGCCAGCAGTTCCGGGACTGGGGAAGAGCAGTTCTTC.

This sequence joins TRBV2 and TRBJ1-5, with D uncertain. The CDR3 runs to 12 residues. Trimming took 3 bases from V and 2 from J, leaving 2 bases between them. Germline V lookup: CDR1 SNHLY, CDR2 FYNNEI. The CDR3 spells CASSEGNQPQHF. DNA of the CDR3: TGTGCCAGCAGTGAGGGCAATCAGCCCCAGCATTTT.

V usage is TRBV7-3 and J usage is TRBJ2-2; D may match TRBD1 or TRBD2 (5 bases each). CDR3 size: 14 residues. CDR1 is SGHTA, CDR2 FQGTGA, per germline. V shed 4 bases and J shed 0 bases, with 6 bases lying between them. CDR3 region: CASSSGPNTGELFF. CDR3 DNA sequence: TGTGCCAGCAGCTCGGGACCGAACACCGGGGAGCTGTTTTTT. Based on the CDR3 plus reference TRBV7-3 and TRBJ2-2, the full variable domain is GAGVSQTPSNKVTEKGKYVELRCDPISGHTALYWYRQSLGQGPEFLIYFQGTGAADDSGLPNDRFFAVRPEGSVSTLKIQRTERGDSAVYLCASSSGPNTGELFFGEGSRLTVL.

The J gene is TRBJ1-1, the V gene TRBV6-5; tentatively, D is TRBD1 (5 bases). Germline V gene data show CDR1 as MNHEY and CDR2 as SVGAGI. The CDR3 has 14 amino acids. V was trimmed by 7 bases and J by 5 bases, leaving 17 bases between them. The DNA for the CDR3 is TGTGCCAGCACCCTGAAAGGGGCGAAGACTGAAGCTTTCTTT. It encodes CASTLKGAKTEAFF.

The DNA of the CDR3 is TGTGCCAGCAGCCCAACAGGGGTTACGCAGTATTTT. Protein: CASSPTGVTQYF. The chain recombines TRBV7-2 with TRBJ2-3, with TRBD1 matching over 7 bases. The CDR3 is 12 residues long. Germline V gene lookup returns CDR1 SGHTA and CDR2 FQGNSA. J was trimmed by 8 bases and V by 5 bases; bases with no gene match: 4.

This clone was found a few times. The V call is TRBV28, the J call TRBJ1-6; TRBD1 might be the D (5 bases). The length of the CDR3 is 15 residues. Germline CDR1 is MDHEN and CDR2 is SYDVKM. Trimming stripped 6 bases from V and 5 bases from J, with 14 bases between. DNA of the CDR3: TGTGCCAGCAGACGCTGGGACCGAAATAATTCACCCCTCCACTTT. Protein product: CASRRWDRNNSPLHF.

V usage is TRBV7-8 and J usage is TRBJ2-5; D is perhaps TRBD1 (6 bases). Germline CDR1 SGHVS, CDR2 FQNEAQ. The CDR3 consists of 14 residues. V was trimmed by 3 bases and J by 2 bases, leaving 10 bases between them. The CDR3 nucleotides are TGTGCCAGCAGCTTGGCTACAGGGCAAGAGACCCAGTACTTC. This encodes CASSLATGQETQYF.

As to this clone: A junction boundary mismatches the germline segment, possibly from a read error. This chain uses TRBV7-9 with TRBJ2-5; D call uncertain. The V gene's germline CDR1 is SEHNR and CDR2 FQNEAQ (reference sequence). There are 10 residues in the CDR3. CDR3 sequence reads: CASSLVFVDF. As DNA, the CDR3 is TGTGCCAGCAGCTTGGTGTTTGTCGACTTC.

The V call is TRBV19, the J call TRBJ2-7; 9 bases are shared with TRBD2. Losses at the gene ends were 6 bases for V and 3 bases for J; bases not matched to a gene: 9. The CDR3 has 15 residues. Germline CDR1 reads LNHDA; CDR2 reads SQIVND (reference sequence). The CDR3 loop reads CASRRGPSGDYEQYF. CDR3 in DNA: TGTGCCAGTAGAAGGGGTCCTAGCGGGGACTACGAGCAGTACTTC.

This chain connects TRBV27 to TRBJ2-1, with 11 bases fitting TRBD2. Germline-derived CDR1 and CDR2 are MNHEY and SMNVEV (reference sequence). CDR3 length equals 14 residues. After removal of 5 bases from V and 6 bases from J, the junction contained 3 bases not matched to a gene. The CDR3 reads CASSLAGGPNEQFF. CDR3 in DNA: TGTGCCAGCAGTCTAGCGGGGGGCCCCAATGAGCAGTTCTTC.

In this sample, this clone turned up once. The chain uses TRBV28 and TRBJ2-5; TRBD1 matches at 9 bases. The length of the CDR3 is 16 residues. CDR1 is MDHEN, CDR2 SYDVKM, per germline. After removal of 1 base from V and 5 bases from J, the junction contained 8 bases not matched to a gene. CDR3 residues: CASSLSGQGIPETQYF. DNA for the CDR3: TGTGCCAGCAGTTTATCGGGACAGGGTATCCCCGAGACCCAGTACTTC.

This clone was counted a few times. The chain uses TRBV7-8 and TRBJ1-1; weak D call: TRBD1 (5 bases). Germline V CDR1 and CDR2: SGHVS, FQNEAQ. The CDR3 totals 15 residues. Trimming cost V 2 bases and J 3 bases, with 13 bases left between them. This CDR3 is CASSLLAGSYTEAFF. The CDR3 coding sequence is TGTGCCAGCAGCTTACTAGCAGGGTCGTACACTGAAGCTTTCTTT.

This clone was counted a single time. The chain employs TRBV28 and TRBJ2-7; TRBD1 matches at 9 bases. V trimming: 7 bases; J trimming: 0 bases; junction bases outside the gene matches: 7. Germline V CDR1 and CDR2: MDHEN, SYDVKM. The CDR3 runs 15 residues. The CDR3 protein is CASTRGDRDSYEQYF. The CDR3 DNA is TGTGCCAGCACTCGTGGGGACAGGGACTCCTACGAGCAGTACTTC.

V and J are TRBV19 and TRBJ1-3; 9 bases agree with TRBD1. This CDR3 comprises 13 residues. The germline gives CDR1 LNHDA, CDR2 SQIVND (reference sequence). V was pared by 10 bases and J by 3 bases, with 4 bases of the junction left unmatched. CDR3 amino acids: CATRDRDGNTIYF. CDR3 nucleotides: TGTGCCACCCGGGACAGGGATGGAAACACCATATATTTT.